What follows describes a single TCR beta chain. Its matching antigen is unknown. This sample was included in a study of immune evolution from preneoplasia to lung adenocarcinoma. Regarding the study as a whole: Later-stage lesions appeared to have more T cells, more diversity, less clonality. Top clone frequencies peaked in normal lung, apparently declining through invasive adenocarcinoma.

Deletions cut 4 bases from V and 5 bases from J, with 11 bases between. Germline V gene lookup returns CDR1 MGHRA and CDR2 YSYEKL. This CDR3 has 14 residues. Patients had resection in Japan or China between the mid-2010s and the late 2010s. H&E slides confirmed each diagnosis, reviewed by two pathologists independently. Repertoires were generated with immunoSEQ multiplex PCR, while TCRdb's copy carries only in-frame clones and drops some. The table lists approximately 3,000 clones, 80% to 90% of them singletons. Sequenced input: FFPE adjacent normal lung tissue. The clonotype originates from a person between 70 and 80 years old with lung adenocarcinoma. The gene calls are TRBV4-1 and TRBJ2-2; D may be TRBD1 (6 bases). Written as DNA, the CDR3 is TGCGCCAGCAGCCGACACAGGGAGACCGGGGAGCTGTTTTTT. The encoded protein is CASSRHRETGELFF.